These T cell receptor beta chains were read from a single sample in a study of blood T cell repertoires in COVID-19. Produced via immunoSEQ multiplex PCR; TCRdb's table is partial and in-frame only. The sample lists some 180,000 clones, 75% to 80% occurring once. Sequencing used peripheral blood. Source of these receptors: a woman in her 50s with active or convalescent COVID-19. Both conserved end residues are part of each CDR3. A D gene is named only where the DNA matches it firmly. Clone size, where shown, is once, few, many, or a class for clones that have expanded.

d_gene	v_gene	abundance	j_gene	CDR3nt	CDR3aa
.	TRBV13	few	TRBJ1-5	TGTGCCAGCAGCTTAGGCCGAGGGAGTCAGCCCCAGCATTTT	CASSLGRGSQPQHF
TRBD2	TRBV7-2	.	TRBJ2-7	TGTGCCAGCAGCTCTCCTAGCGGGATCACCTACGAGCAGTACTTC	CASSSPSGITYEQYF
TRBD2	TRBV7-9	.	TRBJ2-5	TGTGCCAGCAGCTTAAACCTAGCGGGGCAAGAGACCCAGTACTTC	CASSLNLAGQETQYF
TRBD1	TRBV7-9	few	TRBJ1-1	TGTGCCAGCAGCGAGGGTGGCAGGGGGCTCGGGGAAGCTTTCTTT	CASSEGGRGLGEAFF
.	TRBV3-1/TRBV3-2	once	TRBJ1-1	TGTGCCAGCAGCCCGACAGCCGGGGGAGCCGAAGCTTTCTTT	CASSPTAGGAEAFF
.	TRBV6-5	once	TRBJ1-3	TGTGCCAGCGATCGTGGCAGCTCTGGAAACACCATATATTTT	CASDRGSSGNTIYF
.	TRBV28	.	TRBJ2-7	TGTGCCACCCTCTGGACTAACACCTACGAGCAGTACTTC	CATLWTNTYEQYF
.	TRBV4-3	.	TRBJ1-5	TGCGCCAGCAGCTACGACAGGTATAGCAATCAGCCCCAGCATTTT	CASSYDRYSNQPQHF
TRBD1	TRBV11-1	.	TRBJ1-2	TGTGCCAGCAGCTCCCGGGACAGGGGAAACTATGGCTACACCTTC	CASSSRDRGNYGYTF
.	TRBV30	.	TRBJ2-4	TGTGCCTGGAGCCTAGGGGTAGCCAAAAACATTCAGTACTTC	CAWSLGVAKNIQYF
.	TRBV18	.	TRBJ1-2	TGTGCCAGCTCGTCGGGGGAAAGCTATGGCTACACCTTC	CASSSGESYGYTF
TRBD2	TRBV6-2/TRBV6-3	.	TRBJ2-3	TGTGCCAGCAGTTACGGAGCGGGGGGGATCACAGATACGCAGTATTTT	CASSYGAGGITDTQYF
TRBD1	TRBV10-3	.	TRBJ2-7	TGTGCCATCCGGGGGGGGACAGGGGAAAACGAGCAGTACTTC	CAIRGGTGENEQYF
TRBD1	TRBV5-1	.	TRBJ1-2	TGCGCCAGCAGCTTCTATGACAGGGTGGACGGAGGCTACACCTTC	CASSFYDRVDGGYTF
.	TRBV7-2	few	TRBJ1-2	TGTGCCAGCAGCTTAGTACAGCTCTCTAACTATGGCTACACCTTC	CASSLVQLSNYGYTF
.	TRBV12-5	.	TRBJ1-5	TGTGCTAGTGGTTTGGGGCTCGGGGATCAGCCCCAGCATTTT	CASGLGLGDQPQHF
.	TRBV11-2	few	TRBJ2-2	TGTGCCAGCAGCACAACCGGGGAGCTGTTTTTT	CASSTTGELFF
.	TRBV7-2	.	TRBJ2-4	TGTGCCAGCAGCCTCCCTTTTCAGACCAAAAACATTCAGTACTTC	CASSLPFQTKNIQYF
.	TRBV6-6	.	TRBJ1-3	TGTGCCAGCAGTTACTTGGCGGGAACCTCTGGAAACACCATATATTTT	CASSYLAGTSGNTIYF
.	TRBV20-1	few	TRBJ1-1	TGCAGTGCACAGGGGAACACTGAAGCTTTCTTT	CSAQGNTEAFF
.	TRBV12-2	.	TRBJ2-5	TGTGCAAGTCGCCCGGGGCTAGCGGGGGAATTGGAGACCCAGTACTTC	CASRPGLAGELETQYF
.	TRBV6-5	.	TRBJ1-1	TGTGCCAGCAGACCGACAGTCGACACTGAAGCTTTCTTT	CASRPTVDTEAFF
TRBD2	TRBV10-1	.	TRBJ2-2	TGCGCCAGCATAGCTAGCGGGGCCTCGAACACCGGGGAGCTGTTTTTT	CASIASGASNTGELFF
.	TRBV5-4	.	TRBJ2-1	TGTGCCAGCAGCTTACAGGGACCTGCCTACAATGAGCAGTTCTTC	CASSLQGPAYNEQFF
.	TRBV6-5	.	TRBJ2-6	TGTGCCAGCAGTTACAAGCCCTCTGGGGCCAACGTCCTGACTTTC	CASSYKPSGANVLTF
.	TRBV4-2	.	TRBJ2-2	TGTGCCAGCAGCCAAGAAGTGAGAGGGTATGCCGGGGAGCTGTTTTTT	CASSQEVRGYAGELFF
TRBD1	TRBV28	.	TRBJ1-2	TGTGCCAGCAGTCCCGGACAGGGAAGAAACTATGGCTACACCTTC	CASSPGQGRNYGYTF
TRBD2	TRBV7-2	.	TRBJ2-7	TGTGCCAGCAGCCAGAGAGCGGGAGGTTCCTACGAGCAGTACTTC	CASSQRAGGSYEQYF